Listed below are T cell receptor beta chains from one sample, sequenced in a study of patients and donors after allogeneic stem cell transplantation. MiXCR, run by TCRdb on the RT-PCR reads, gives a single entry per CDR3 protein. Among roughly 940,000 distinct CDR3 sequences listed, approximately 18% were seen once. Sequenced input: blood, either unsorted or a sorted T cell fraction (not recorded which). The source of these receptors is a human donor who was either an allogeneic HSCT recipient or a stem cell or donor lymphocyte infusion donor (not recorded which). It is not recorded whose cells these are; they may come from a transplant donor. CDR3s include the opening cysteine and the closing phenylalanine or tryptophan. A D gene is named only where the DNA matches it firmly. Size tells how often a clone was seen (once, few, many) or the class of an expanded clone, and some rows leave it out.

abundance,len,d_gene,v_gene,j_gene,CDR3nt,CDR3aa
NA,16,NA,TRBV12-3/TRBV12-4,TRBJ2-1,TGTGCCAGCAGTTTCGTCAGGCCAACTATTAGCAATGAGCAGTTCTTC,CASSFVRPTISNEQFF
NA,13,NA,TRBV10-3,TRBJ1-1,TGTGCCATCAGGCTTTCAGGGTACACTGAAGCTTTCTTT,CAIRLSGYTEAFF
few,17,TRBD2,TRBV4-3,TRBJ2-3,TGCGCCAGCAGCCAAGCCCCTAGCGGGGGGTACACAGATACGCAGTATTTT,CASSQAPSGGYTDTQYF
NA,13,NA,TRBV11-3,TRBJ2-3,TGTGCCAGCAGCTGGTCAGGGACAGATACGCAGTATTTT,CASSWSGTDTQYF
NA,16,TRBD2,TRBV11-3,TRBJ2-1,TGTGCCAGCAGCTTAGATTGGACTAGCGGGAGGGTTGAGCAGTTCTTC,CASSLDWTSGRVEQFF
NA,16,TRBD1,TRBV15,TRBJ1-1,TGTGCCACCAGCAGAGGTCTGACAGGGATGAACACTGAAGCTTTCTTT,CATSRGLTGMNTEAFF
NA,16,TRBD2,TRBV14,TRBJ2-7,TGTGCCAGCAGCCAAGTTCCGGCGGGAGCGTACTACGAGCAGTACTTC,CASSQVPAGAYYEQYF
NA,16,TRBD2,TRBV7-3,TRBJ2-1,TGTGCCAGCAGCTCAACCAGCGGGGCTTCCTACAATGAGCAGTTCTTC,CASSSTSGASYNEQFF
NA,15,TRBD2,TRBV5-1,TRBJ2-4,TGCGCCAGCAGCTTTGCGCGGGGGGCGAAAAACATTCAGTACTTC,CASSFARGAKNIQYF
NA,16,NA,TRBV3-1,TRBJ2-1,TGTGCCAGCAGCCCAGAATGGGGTCCGGACTACAATGAGCAGTTCTTC,CASSPEWGPDYNEQFF
few,13,NA,TRBV27,TRBJ2-3,TGTGCCAGCAGTTTAAATGGGGTACATACGCAGTATTTT,CASSLNGVHTQYF
NA,13,NA,TRBV9,TRBJ2-3,TGTGCCAGCAGCGTGGAGGGCTCAGATACGCAGTATTTT,CASSVEGSDTQYF
NA,16,NA,TRBV12-3/TRBV12-4,TRBJ2-5,TGTGCCAGCAGTTTTCGCCAAGGAGGAGACAGCCAGACCCAGTACTTC,CASSFRQGGDSQTQYF
NA,13,TRBD2,TRBV6-1,TRBJ2-3,TGTGCCAGCAGTGAGCGGGAGATCAAAAAGCAGTATTTT,CASSEREIKKQYF
few,14,NA,TRBV18,TRBJ1-4,TGTGCCAGCTCAACTACAGGGTCGGGTGAAAAACTGTTTTTT,CASSTTGSGEKLFF
many,13,NA,TRBV7-9,TRBJ2-5,TGTGCCAGCAGCTTCTTAAGGGAAGAGACCCAGTACTTC,CASSFLREETQYF
many,13,NA,TRBV4-2,TRBJ2-2,TGTGCCAGCAACCCGCATAACACCGGGGAGCTGTTTTTT,CASNPHNTGELFF
NA,13,TRBD1,TRBV7-2,TRBJ2-1,TGTGCCAGCAGCTTAGGACACACAGGGGCAGAGTTCTTC,CASSLGHTGAEFF
few,12,NA,TRBV9,TRBJ1-2,TGTGCCAGCAGCGCCACATTTCGGGGCTACACCTTC,CASSATFRGYTF
NA,15,NA,TRBV2,TRBJ2-7,TGTGCCAGCAGTCCCCAGGGACTGCGCTCCTACGAGCAGTACTTC,CASSPQGLRSYEQYF
many,12,NA,TRBV29-1,TRBJ2-2,TGCAGCGTTGTGAGGGTCACCGGGGAGCTGTTTTTT,CSVVRVTGELFF
many,15,TRBD2,TRBV5-1,TRBJ2-5,TGCGCCAGCTCACGACTAGCGGGGGACCAAGAGACCCAGTACTTC,CASSRLAGDQETQYF
NA,14,TRBD1,TRBV7-2,TRBJ1-3,TGTGCCAGCACCCTGGACAGGACTGGAAACACCATATATTTT,CASTLDRTGNTIYF
many,15,TRBD1,TRBV9,TRBJ1-6,TGTGCCAGCAGCGTAGGGGTAGGGGGCAATTCACCCCTCCACTTT,CASSVGVGGNSPLHF
NA,16,TRBD1,TRBV27,TRBJ1-5,TGTGCCAGCAGTTTATTGCCGGGACAGGGCAATCAGCCCCAGCATTTT,CASSLLPGQGNQPQHF
few,16,NA,TRBV3-1,TRBJ2-7,TGTGCCAGCAGCCAAGATTGGGGCAGGTCAAACTACGAGCAGTACTTC,CASSQDWGRSNYEQYF
few,12,NA,TRBV18,TRBJ2-5,TGTGCCAGCTCACCGATGGTAGAGACCCAGTACTTC,CASSPMVETQYF
few,17,NA,TRBV5-6,TRBJ2-6,TGTGCCAGCAGCTTAAGAACAGGCCGCTCTGGGGCCAACGTCCTGACTTTC,CASSLRTGRSGANVLTF
few,15,TRBD1,TRBV11-2,TRBJ2-5,TGTGCCAGCAGCTTAGATCTTGGGACAGCAGAGACCCAGTACTTC,CASSLDLGTAETQYF
NA,19,TRBD2,TRBV18,TRBJ2-3,TGTGCCAGCTCACCACTTCCCTTGCGACTAGCGGGAAGCACAGATACGCAGTATTTT,CASSPLPLRLAGSTDTQYF
NA,15,NA,TRBV27,TRBJ2-7,TGTGCCAGCAGTTTATCCAGATCGCCGGCTTTGGAGCAGTACTTC,CASSLSRSPALEQYF
NA,17,TRBD2,TRBV5-1,TRBJ2-1,TGCGCCAGCAGCACGTACAGGACTAGCGGGGACTACAATGAGCAGTTCTTC,CASSTYRTSGDYNEQFF
NA,13,NA,TRBV15,TRBJ2-3,TGTGCCACCAGCAGAGTGAGCACAGATACGCAGTATTTT,CATSRVSTDTQYF
few,13,NA,TRBV7-9,TRBJ2-7,TGTGCCAGCAGGATGGACAGTTCCTACGAGCAGTACTTC,CASRMDSSYEQYF
NA,15,NA,TRBV27,TRBJ2-7,TGTGCCAGCGGCCTTGAGGGGGGGCCAATACGCGAGCAGTACTTC,CASGLEGGPIREQYF
many,15,NA,TRBV12-3/TRBV12-4,TRBJ1-5,TGTGCCAGCAGCTTGGTCCCAAACAGCAATCAGCCCCAGCATTTT,CASSLVPNSNQPQHF
many,13,NA,TRBV12-3/TRBV12-4,TRBJ1-2,TGTGCCAGCAGTCGCAGAGTAGGGAATGGCTACACCTTC,CASSRRVGNGYTF
many,11,NA,TRBV12-3/TRBV12-4,TRBJ2-3,TGTGCCAGCAGTTTACCAGATACGCAGTATTTT,CASSLPDTQYF
NA,14,NA,TRBV3-1,TRBJ1-5,TGTGCCAGCAGCCAAGGAGGCGACAATCAGCCCCAGCATTTT,CASSQGGDNQPQHF
NA,17,TRBD1,TRBV5-1,TRBJ2-2,TGCGCCAGCAACTCGGACAGGTACTCCTCTGAATCCGGGGAGCTGTTTTTT,CASNSDRYSSESGELFF
NA,15,NA,TRBV6-1,TRBJ2-7,TGTGCCAGCAGTAAGAGGGGTCTGGTGGGGGTTGAGCAGTACTTC,CASSKRGLVGVEQYF
few,13,NA,TRBV6-2/TRBV6-3,TRBJ2-2,TGTGCCAGCAATAGAGGGATCATCGGGGAGCTGTTTTTT,CASNRGIIGELFF
few,15,NA,TRBV6-8,TRBJ2-3,TGTGCCAGCAGGGCGGAGGGGGGAGTTCAAGATACGCAGTATTTT,CASRAEGGVQDTQYF
few,15,TRBD1,TRBV12-3/TRBV12-4,TRBJ2-7,TGTGCCAGCAGTTTAGTAGGCAGGGGGAACTACGAGCAGTACTTC,CASSLVGRGNYEQYF
few,13,NA,TRBV10-3,TRBJ1-1,TGTGCCGTCTCCCCCACATGGAACACTGAAGCTTTCTTT,CAVSPTWNTEAFF
few,19,TRBD2,TRBV20-1,TRBJ2-3,TGCAGTGCTAGAGTCGGGACTAGCGGGAATTATAGGACCCTAGATACGCAGTATTTT,CSARVGTSGNYRTLDTQYF
NA,16,TRBD1,TRBV2,TRBJ1-4,TGTGCCAGCAGTACGGGACAGGGGGGATCTAATGAAAAACTGTTTTTT,CASSTGQGGSNEKLFF
few,13,NA,TRBV20-1,TRBJ2-1,TGCAGAGTTCTAGCTGGCTCCTACAATGAGCAGTTCTTC,CRVLAGSYNEQFF
few,15,TRBD1,TRBV20-1,TRBJ1-5,TGCAGTGCTAGAAGCCGGGACAGACTCAATCAGCCCCAGCATTTT,CSARSRDRLNQPQHF
few,15,TRBD1,TRBV28,TRBJ2-7,TGTGCCAGCAGTTTTGACAGGGGTAGCTCCTACGAGCAGTACTTC,CASSFDRGSSYEQYF
NA,14,NA,TRBV10-3,TRBJ2-7,TGTGCCATCAGTACCGGGGCAGTGGTGAACGAGCAGTACTTC,CAISTGAVVNEQYF
few,13,NA,TRBV4-2,TRBJ2-7,TGTGCCAGCAACCCAGGGCCAACCTACGAGCAGTACTTC,CASNPGPTYEQYF
few,14,TRBD1,TRBV6-1,TRBJ2-2,TGTGCCAGCGGGGACAGAGAGAACACCGGGGAGCTGTTTTTT,CASGDRENTGELFF